Presented here are 16 T cell receptor beta chains from one specimen sequenced in a study of blood T cell repertoires in COVID-19. Profiled with immunoSEQ multiplex PCR; TCRdb holds only in-frame clones, not every one. This table has roughly 75,000 clones, over 75% appearing once. The specimen was peripheral blood. The receptors stem from a man aged 50 to 60 with COVID-19, enrolled during active disease.

This rearrangement joins TRBV2 to TRBJ2-1; 9 bases map to TRBD1. V shed 7 bases, J shed 3 bases, and the junction held 1 base outside the gene matches. CDR3 length: 13 amino acids. Germline V lookup: CDR1 SNHLY, CDR2 FYNNEI. In DNA, the CDR3 is TGTGCCAGCACGGGACAGGGCTACAATGAGCAGTTCTTC. Translation: CASTGQGYNEQFF.

The genes are TRBV7-6 and TRBJ2-3, with no clear D. Germline CDR1 SGHVS, CDR2 FNYEAQ. Trimming cost V 5 bases and J 10 bases, with 22 bases left between them. This CDR3 is 15 amino acids long. The CDR3 DNA follows: TGTGCCAGCAGCCCAACCTTCTCCACCTTCTCGGCGCAGTATTTT. This sequence encodes CASSPTFSTFSAQYF.

This clone showed up just a few times. The chain is built from TRBV7-9 and TRBJ2-2, with 10 bases matching TRBD2. The CDR3 totals 19 residues. CDR1 SEHNR and CDR2 FQNEAQ come from the germline V gene (reference sequence). V dropped 7 bases and J dropped 0; count of bases not matched to a gene: 14. CDR3 coding DNA: TGTGCCAGCACCTCATCTCTAGGACTAGCGGACACGAACACCGGGGAGCTGTTTTTT. Translated, it gives CASTSSLGLADTNTGELFF.

The chain is built from TRBV7-2 and TRBJ2-7; no reliable D call. V was pared by 2 bases and J by 7 bases, with 12 bases between. The CDR3 runs to 13 residues. CDR1 and CDR2 (germline): SGHTA, FQGNSA. Here the CDR3 reads CASSLPVSREQYF. CDR3 DNA: TGTGCCAGCAGCTTACCAGTCTCGAGGGAGCAGTACTTC.

The chain has TRBV27 and TRBJ1-2, with 8 bases fitting TRBD1. This CDR3 is 15 amino acids long. CDR1 is MNHEY, CDR2 SMNVEV, per germline (reference sequence). Trimming removed 5 bases from V and 3 bases from J; junction bases left unmatched: 8. CDR3 DNA: TGTGCCAGCAGTACCGACGGACAGGGTCACTATGGCTACACCTTC. Its protein product is CASSTDGQGHYGYTF.

The chain employs TRBV21-1 and TRBJ2-7; the table's D call, TRBD2, has no DNA check behind it. TRBV21-1 represents a pseudogene. The CDR3 spans 15 residues. As DNA, the CDR3 is TGTGCCAGCGGCAAGGTGCGGGACCGGCTCTACGAGCAGTACTTC. This translates into CASGKVRDRLYEQYF.

J is TRBJ1-5 and V is TRBV11-2; 8 positions match TRBD1. This CDR3 comprises 16 residues. From germline, CDR1 is SGHAT and CDR2 FQNNGV. Trimming removed 4 bases from V and 5 bases from J; junction bases left unmatched: 10. The CDR3 bases are TGTGCCAGCAGCTCCCTCTCAGGGGGCCGGGATCAGCCCCAGCATTTT. The encoded protein is CASSSLSGGRDQPQHF.

The chain is built from TRBV2 and TRBJ2-1; D may be TRBD1 (6 bases). V dropped 9 bases and J dropped 5 bases, with 11 bases sitting between them. Germline CDR1 reads SNHLY; CDR2 reads FYNNEI. The CDR3 extends over 12 amino acids. Here the CDR3 DNA reads TGTGCCAGGCGGACAGACAACAATGAGCAGTTCTTC. Translating gives CARRTDNNEQFF. Variable domain in full (rest from reference TRBV2 and TRBJ2-1): EPEVTQTPSHQVTQMGQEVILRCVPISNHLYFYWYRQILGQKVEFLVSFYNNEISEKSEIFDDQFSVERPDGSNFTLKIRSTKLEDSAMYFCARRTDNNEQFFGPGTRLTVL.

The V and J genes are TRBV15 and TRBJ1-1, with 7 bases aligning to TRBD1. This CDR3 is built from 14 residues. J lost 6 bases, V lost 2 bases, and 6 bases had no gene match. Germline CDR1 reads LNHNV; CDR2 reads YYDKDF (reference sequence). The chain's CDR3 is CATSRWTGGPEAFF. The DNA of the CDR3 is TGTGCCACCAGCAGATGGACAGGTGGACCTGAAGCTTTCTTT.

The chain employs TRBV5-6 and TRBJ2-2; 7 bases align to TRBD1. Per germline, CDR1 SGHDT and CDR2 YYEEEE. The CDR3 covers 15 residues. Losses at the gene ends were 3 bases for V and 3 bases for J; bases not matched to a gene: 5. The CDR3 DNA sequence: TGTGCCAGCAGCTACGTTGACAGGGACACCGGGGAGCTGTTTTTT. Its protein is CASSYVDRDTGELFF.

This rearrangement joins TRBV19 to TRBJ2-7; tentatively, D is TRBD1 (6 bases). CDR3 size: 12 residues. CDR1 is LNHDA and CDR2 is SQIVND in the germline V gene (reference sequence). Trimming left V 5 bases short and J 6 bases short, with 11 bases between. In nucleotides, the CDR3 is TGTGCCAGTAGTCCAGGGACACGCGAGCAGTACTTC. Translated: CASSPGTREQYF. The full variable domain, rest sourced from reference TRBV19 and TRBJ2-7, is DGGITQSPKYLFRKEGQNVTLSCEQNLNHDAMYWYRQDPGQGLRLIYYSQIVNDFQKGDIAEGYSVSREKKESFPLTVTSAQKNPTAFYLCASSPGTREQYFGPGTRLTVT.

The table lists this clone with a few counts. The chain links TRBV10-3 to TRBJ2-2; TRBD2 aligns across 10 bases. Trimming at V came to 6 bases and at J to 4 bases, leaving 8 bases not matched to a gene. This CDR3 is 16 amino acids long. Per the germline V gene, CDR1 is ENHRY and CDR2 is SYGVKD. The CDR3 reads CAIRPSGSGGTGELFF. The CDR3 nucleotides read TGTGCCATCAGACCTAGCGGGAGTGGGGGCACCGGGGAGCTGTTTTTT.

The rearrangement joins TRBV9 to TRBJ1-2, with D possibly TRBD1 on 6 matching bases. This CDR3 contains 16 residues. The V gene's germline CDR1 is SGDLS and CDR2 YYNGEE. The germline V and J ends were trimmed by 0 bases and 1 base, with 13 bases remaining between them. The CDR3 DNA is TGTGCCAGCAGCGTAGGCCACAGGGAGCTTAACTATGGCTACACCTTC. Amino acids: CASSVGHRELNYGYTF.

The table lists this clone with a few counts. The chain employs TRBV7-2 and TRBJ2-7; 15 nucleotides match TRBD2. The V gene end was trimmed by 5 bases and the J gene end by 4 bases; junction bases not matched to a gene: 9. CDR1 and CDR2 from the germline V gene are SGHTA and FQGNSA. The CDR3 spans 17 residues. The CDR3 DNA sequence: TGTGCCAGCAGCCCTCATGGACTAGCGGGAGGGCCGTACGAGCAGTACTTC. Translated: CASSPHGLAGGPYEQYF. Full variable domain (missing parts from reference TRBV7-2 and TRBJ2-7): GAGVSQSPSNKVTEKGKDVELRCDPISGHTALYWYRQSLGQGLEFLIYFQGNSAPDKSGLPSDRFSAERTGGSVSTLTIQRTQQEDSAVYLCASSPHGLAGGPYEQYFGPGTRLTVT.

V and J are TRBV10-3 and TRBJ1-1; possible D gene TRBD1, 6 bases. Looked up from germline, CDR1 is ENHRY and CDR2 is SYGVKD. V was shortened by 3 bases and J by 5 bases, with 13 bases between the two germline ends. The CDR3 contains 14 residues. The CDR3 here is CAISDRGRQTEAFF. In DNA form, the CDR3 reads TGTGCCATCAGTGACAGGGGCCGGCAAACTGAAGCTTTCTTT.

This clone was found a few times. This chain joins TRBV29-1 and TRBJ1-1, with 7 bases fitting TRBD1. Germline CDR1 and CDR2: SQVTM and ANQGSEA. Trimming took 3 bases from V and 5 from J; bases not matched to a gene: 3. The CDR3 runs 12 residues. DNA of the CDR3: TGCAGCGTTGACAGGGGGGCGACTGAAGCTTTCTTT. Amino acid sequence: CSVDRGATEAFF.